The rows below give T cell receptor beta chains drawn from one sample of a study of response to subunit inactivated influenza vaccine. TCRdb recomputed calls from the RT-PCR reads with MiXCR, one row per CDR3 protein. The sample carries 600,000 to 850,000 distinct CDR3 sequences, approximately 15% recorded once. The source was PBMCs from blood, collected 14 days before vaccination. Receptors originate from a man aged 50 to 60 who received an inactivated influenza vaccine. CDR3s include the opening cysteine and the closing phenylalanine or tryptophan. A D gene is named only where the DNA matches it firmly. Clone size is not always given. Where it is, it says once, few, many or a class for expanded clones.

CDR3 DNA | CDR3 protein | clone size | J gene | V gene | D gene
TGTGCCAGCAGCGTAACAGGGGGCGCTGGAAACACCATATATTTT | CASSVTGGAGNTIYF | few | TRBJ1-3 | TRBV7-3 | TRBD1
TGCAGCGTTGAAGGCCTAGCGGGGGGAGGAAATGAGCAGTTCTTC | CSVEGLAGGGNEQFF | many | TRBJ2-1 | TRBV29-1 | TRBD2
TGTGCCAGCAGCTTTGGGACTAGCGGGTTCTCCTACAATGAGCAGTTCTTC | CASSFGTSGFSYNEQFF | - | TRBJ2-1 | TRBV7-9 | TRBD2
TGTGCCAGCAGTTACCGCCCCCCACTTTCCATTCAGTACTTC | CASSYRPPLSIQYF | few | TRBJ2-4 | TRBV28 | -
TGTGCCAGCAGTTGGCGGGGGGTCGATGAGCAGTTCTTC | CASSWRGVDEQFF | - | TRBJ2-1 | TRBV6-2/TRBV6-3 | TRBD2
TGTGCCAGCAGCAAGGGGACAGGACCCTACAATGAGCAGTTCTTC | CASSKGTGPYNEQFF | - | TRBJ2-1 | TRBV7-8 | TRBD1
TGTGCCAGCTCCCCGCGGGGACGTTCCTACGAGCAGTACTTC | CASSPRGRSYEQYF | - | TRBJ2-7 | TRBV28 | -
TGTGCCAGCAGCTTAGGGCCAGAGACCCAGTACTTC | CASSLGPETQYF | many | TRBJ2-5 | TRBV7-9 | -
TGTGCCAGCAGCTTAGCGGCAGGGGTGAACACCGGGGAGCTGTTTTTT | CASSLAAGVNTGELFF | few | TRBJ2-2 | TRBV7-2 | -
TGTGCCAGCAGCAGGACAGGGCTTGCAGAGACCCAGTACTTC | CASSRTGLAETQYF | few | TRBJ2-5 | TRBV12-3/TRBV12-4 | TRBD1
TGTGCCAGCAGCCTCGGAACCTACAATGAGCAGTTCTTC | CASSLGTYNEQFF | many | TRBJ2-1 | TRBV12-3/TRBV12-4 | -
TGCAGTGCCAGTAAAGGGCTCAGCTCCTACAATGAGCAGTTCTTC | CSASKGLSSYNEQFF | few | TRBJ2-1 | TRBV20-1 | -
TGTGCCATCAGTAAGGAATGGCCCTACGAGCAGTACTTC | CAISKEWPYEQYF | few | TRBJ2-7 | TRBV10-3 | -
TGTGCCAGCAGCTCTGTCGGAAGGAAGGGGGCCGACAATGAGCAGTTCTTC | CASSSVGRKGADNEQFF | few | TRBJ2-1 | TRBV7-2 | TRBD1
TGCGCCAGCAGCCAAGATCGGGCAGGGGCCTTTAGCTCCTACAATGAGCAGTTCTTC | CASSQDRAGAFSSYNEQFF | - | TRBJ2-1 | TRBV4-1 | -
TGCAGTGCTAGAGATAGCCAGAGCTCTGGAAACACCATATATTTT | CSARDSQSSGNTIYF | many | TRBJ1-3 | TRBV20-1 | -
TGCAGTGTTCGTCGGGACAGGGACAATTCACCCCTCCACTTT | CSVRRDRDNSPLHF | - | TRBJ1-6 | TRBV20-1 | TRBD1
TGTGCCAGCAGTTCCCTCGCCCTAACTAGCACAGATACGCAGTATTTT | CASSSLALTSTDTQYF | few | TRBJ2-3 | TRBV27 | -
TGTGCCAGCAGTTTAAAGGCTGGTTCGAACACTGAAGCTTTCTTT | CASSLKAGSNTEAFF | few | TRBJ1-1 | TRBV27 | -
TGCGCCAGCAGTGTGACTAGGGGAGAGACCCAGTACTTC | CASSVTRGETQYF | few | TRBJ2-5 | TRBV10-1 | -
TGTGCCAGCAGTGTCCGGAGTGCAGCGACCGGCCGGTTAACGGTCGAGCAGTACTTC | CASSVRSAATGRLTVEQYF | once | TRBJ2-7 | TRBV6-1 | -
TGTGCCAGCAGCCAAAGCGCGTCATTAGGCTCCTATAATTCACCCCTCCACTTT | CASSQSASLGSYNSPLHF | few | TRBJ1-6 | TRBV7-8 | -
TGTGCCAGCAGTCCTCGTGGACAATACAATGAGCAGTTCTTC | CASSPRGQYNEQFF | many | TRBJ2-1 | TRBV6-2/TRBV6-3 | -
TGTGCCAGCAGCCCCGAGACAGTCGGAACAGATACGCAGTATTTT | CASSPETVGTDTQYF | few | TRBJ2-3 | TRBV7-6 | -
TGCAGTGCTACGAGTGGGACAGGGACCAATGAGCAGTTCTTC | CSATSGTGTNEQFF | - | TRBJ2-1 | TRBV20-1 | TRBD1
TGTGCCAGTAGTATTAGGGGCGACTATGGCTACACCTTC | CASSIRGDYGYTF | few | TRBJ1-2 | TRBV19 | -
TGTGCCAGTAGTGATTCCCGGGACAACACCTTC | CASSDSRDNTF | few | TRBJ1-2 | TRBV19 | -
TGTGCCAGCAGCTTAGCCACGGTCCGCACAGATACGCAGTATTTT | CASSLATVRTDTQYF | many | TRBJ2-3 | TRBV7-9 | -
TGTGCCAGCAGCTTGGGTCTCGGCATATACAATGAGCAGTTCTTC | CASSLGLGIYNEQFF | - | TRBJ2-1 | TRBV5-6 | -
TGTGCCAGCACCCTGGGGGCAAACCCCACCGGGGAGCTGTTTTTT | CASTLGANPTGELFF | - | TRBJ2-2 | TRBV6-1 | -
TGTGCCAGCAGCTTATCCGGCGTAAACTACGAGCAGTACTTC | CASSLSGVNYEQYF | - | TRBJ2-7 | TRBV7-6 | -
TGCAGCGTTGGCGTCTTCAGGGAGACCCAGTACTTC | CSVGVFRETQYF | - | TRBJ2-5 | TRBV29-1 | -
TGCAGTGCTAAAAAGAACGGGACGGTTAATGAAAAACTGTTTTTT | CSAKKNGTVNEKLFF | many | TRBJ1-4 | TRBV20-1 | -
TGTGCCAGCAGTCTTATGAGCAATCAGCCCCAGCATTTT | CASSLMSNQPQHF | few | TRBJ1-5 | TRBV27 | -
TGTGCCAGCAAGTGGCGGATCAGCTACAATGAGCAGTTCTTC | CASKWRISYNEQFF | - | TRBJ2-1 | TRBV7-8 | -
TGTGCCAGCAGTCCGGGATATCTCTACGAGCAGTACTTC | CASSPGYLYEQYF | - | TRBJ2-7 | TRBV27 | -
TGTGCCAGCAGTTACCACCCCGGCACCTACGAGCAGTACTTC | CASSYHPGTYEQYF | - | TRBJ2-7 | TRBV6-2/TRBV6-3 | -
TGCAGCGTTGATTTGGCGGGAGGGCCTTACGCCAATGAGCAGTTCTTC | CSVDLAGGPYANEQFF | many | TRBJ2-1 | TRBV29-1 | TRBD2
TGTGCCAGCAGTTTTGGACAGAACATTCAGTACTTC | CASSFGQNIQYF | few | TRBJ2-4 | TRBV12-3/TRBV12-4 | -
TGTGCCAGCAGCCCCGGGACGGGCGGAGAGACCCAGTACTTC | CASSPGTGGETQYF | many | TRBJ2-5 | TRBV11-3 | -
TGCAGCGTTGAGGATCCGGGACACCCTTACAATGAGCAGTTCTTC | CSVEDPGHPYNEQFF | - | TRBJ2-1 | TRBV29-1 | -
TGTGCCAGCAGTCTAGGACACCAAAATGAAAAACTGTTTTTT | CASSLGHQNEKLFF | - | TRBJ1-4 | TRBV12-3/TRBV12-4 | -
TGTGCCAGCAGCCAAGATTACAGCGCCTACAATGAGCAGTTCTTC | CASSQDYSAYNEQFF | - | TRBJ2-1 | TRBV14 | -
TGTGCCAGCAGCAAAATACTAGCCAATGAGCAGTTCTTC | CASSKILANEQFF | - | TRBJ2-1 | TRBV5-6 | -
TGTGCCAGCAGTGAGTCCCGGCAGGCGCAGCCCCAGCATTTT | CASSESRQAQPQHF | - | TRBJ1-5 | TRBV2 | -
TGTGCCAGCAGGCTACGCTTGACAGAATTGATCGCCTACGAGCAGTACTTC | CASRLRLTELIAYEQYF | - | TRBJ2-7 | TRBV6-1 | -
TGCGCCAGCAGCGCCCAGGGGGTCCTCGGGAACACCATATATTTT | CASSAQGVLGNTIYF | few | TRBJ1-3 | TRBV5-1 | TRBD1
TGCGCCAGCAGCGGCGGGACAGTGAACACTGAAGCTTTCTTT | CASSGGTVNTEAFF | few | TRBJ1-1 | TRBV5-1 | TRBD1
TGTGCCAGCAGTTTGCGCGGGGGCGGAATGAACACTGAAGCTTTCTTT | CASSLRGGGMNTEAFF | few | TRBJ1-1 | TRBV12-3/TRBV12-4 | -
TGTGCCAGCAGCTTCGGGACCACGTACCAAGAGACCCAGTACTTC | CASSFGTTYQETQYF | few | TRBJ2-5 | TRBV7-6 | -
TGTGCCAGCAGCCAAGATTTAAGCGGGACAGGCTATGGCTACACCTTC | CASSQDLSGTGYGYTF | many | TRBJ1-2 | TRBV4-2 | TRBD1
TGCAGTGCTAGCGTCGGTAGCGGGGTCCCCTACGAGCAGTACTTC | CSASVGSGVPYEQYF | few | TRBJ2-7 | TRBV20-1 | TRBD2
TGTGCCACCAGTGATTACAGGGGACTGCAAGAGACCCAGTACTTC | CATSDYRGLQETQYF | few | TRBJ2-5 | TRBV24-1 | -
TGTGCCAGCAGTGATCTTACAGGGGAAGGCTATGGCTACACCTTC | CASSDLTGEGYGYTF | few | TRBJ1-2 | TRBV2 | TRBD1
TGCAGCGTACGGCAGGGGTTGGCGTACGAGCAGTACTTC | CSVRQGLAYEQYF | - | TRBJ2-7 | TRBV29-1 | -
TGTGCCAGCAGCTTAGAGCCTCGGGTCTACAATGAGCAGTTCTTC | CASSLEPRVYNEQFF | few | TRBJ2-1 | TRBV11-2 | -
TGCGCCAGCAGCCGGATCGGGGGTGGGACAGATACGCAGTATTTT | CASSRIGGGTDTQYF | many | TRBJ2-3 | TRBV4-1 | -